These 2 T cell receptor beta chains were all obtained from the same sample, sequenced in a study of T cell responses to AZD1222 COVID-19 vaccine. Profiling relied on immunoSEQ multiplex PCR, and the TCRdb table lists in-frame clones only, not all of them. In the table there are 180,000 or so clones, around 92% of which are singletons. The sequencing used peripheral blood, collected 28 days after the second AZD1222 dose. The receptor set was obtained from an adult who received the AZD1222 COVID-19 vaccine.

The chain combines TRBV5-4 with TRBJ2-5, with D hard to call. V gave up 1 base and J gave up 5 bases, with 9 bases separating them. Germline V gene sequence: CDR1 SGHNT, CDR2 YYREEE (reference sequence). The CDR3 has 13 residues. The CDR3 region is CASSLRTGETQYF. The CDR3 DNA is TGTGCCAGCAGCTTGCGGACCGGGGAGACCCAGTACTTC.

The chain uses TRBV10-3 and TRBJ2-3, with TRBD1 matching over 8 bases. Germline CDR1 and CDR2: ENHRY and SYGVKD. V gave up 6 bases and J gave up 10 bases; unmatched junction bases: 12. The CDR3 has 14 residues. In DNA, the CDR3 is TGTGCCATCAGGGCAGACAGGGGTGGAGGTGCGCAGTATTTT. Encoded protein: CAIRADRGGGAQYF.